This T cell receptor beta chain is from a study of blood T cell repertoires in COVID-19 (dated by TCRdb to the early 2020s). Study-level background: Collaborator samples came from the United States, Italy and Spain and covered acute and convalescent phases of COVID-19. The material from the prospective study consisted of cDNA or gDNA derived from T cells, B-cell-depleted T cells, or PBMCs. Deeply sampled blood TCRbeta repertoires from subjects exposed to, actively infected with, or recovered from COVID-19 were included in the dataset. A freely available public database, intended as a resource for researchers studying the immune response to SARS-CoV-2, is where the repertoires were released. Samples came from the ongoing ImmuneRACE study (first 160 participants) plus 1,254 subjects from 6 global collaborators. The sample metadata nearly always contained a de-identified subject ID, COVID-19 status, age in years and sex. Where available, HLA class I and class II types were obtained from metadata supplied by the sample provider rather than from assay-based typing.

Enrolling through a virtual design, the prospective study's participants ranged in age from about 18 to 89 years and lived across more than 20 United States geographic areas. In the prospective study, participants were assigned to cohorts based on the clinical history participants reported in a screening survey and a study questionnaire. Exposed participants had been in contact with someone with a PCR-confirmed or clinician-diagnosed COVID-19 case within 2 weeks of study entry. Mobile phlebotomists in the prospective study collected whole blood, serum and a nasopharyngeal or oropharyngeal swab from every participant. Over a roughly 2-month period, participants in the prospective study had the option of providing additional blood draws and questionnaires. Before DNA extraction, prospective study blood samples were shipped either frozen or at room temperature. TCRbeta CDR3 regions were amplified from genomic DNA using the immunoSEQ Assay, a bias-controlled multiplex PCR. The original methods were these. Within the assay, amplification of reference gene primers was used to estimate how many nucleated cells each sample contained. To quantify the absolute abundance of each unique TCRbeta CDR3 rearrangement, sequence reads were collapsed and filtered. Productive Simpson clonality was computed per sample as the square root of Simpson's diversity index over productive rearrangements. The immuneACCESS repertoire file appears here via TCRdb, limited to in-frame rearrangements. These files lack a portion of the clones; in checked studies, under half of the deficit traces to unresolved V genes, and the cause of the others is not known. V, J and clone size were drawn from that table, and D and trimming were deduced from the DNA. This sample is represented by approximately 260,000 clones; about 85% of them were singletons. The ten largest clones represent about 6.9% of the sample.

Note on this clone: This receptor's antigen is unknown. No much larger clone is present one base from it, and per-base qualities are unavailable.

The CDR1 and CDR2 encoded by the germline V gene are SGHAT and FQNNGV. From cysteine to phenylalanine, the CDR3 is 14 amino acids long. Only the CDR3 portion is preserved as DNA: 42 bases, with reading frame beginning at the first base. V trim: 2 bases; J trim: 6 bases; unmatched bases: 3. Points the paper makes about the study in general: Clinical and demographic metadata were provided uncurated, with the amount varying by source and participant.

The TCR was taken from a woman aged 50 to 60 who had been exposed to COVID-19. Sequencing input: PBMCs or T cells enriched from blood (not recorded which). The chain is encoded by TRBV11-2 joined to TRBJ2-1, with 8 junctional bases fitting TRBD1. The bases read TGTGCCAGCAGCTTACCAGGGGGCGGCAATGAGCAGTTCTTC. Its protein product is CASSLPGGGNEQFF.